This T cell receptor (beta chain) was recovered during a study of cytomegalovirus exposure and HLA in healthy donors. Study outcomes and limitations: Sequencing had likely introduced a cluster of highly shared sequence variants as an artifact. Later analysis identified a missense DCLRE1C variant that was linked to TCR beta V- and J-gene trimming.

13 Jbeta primers and 60 Vbeta primers were used for the PCR. Original methodology: The authors later counted 75 million to 90 million unique TCR beta chains, approximately 12 million of them shared. Assay: immunoSEQ multiplex PCR; the TCRdb copy retains only in-frame clones and omits some. D and trimming come from the DNA, and the V and J calls and clone size come from that table. The repertoire includes 55,000 to 65,000 clones, 80% of them detected once, and 3.9% sits in the top ten. CDR3 length equals 15 residues. The V and J ends lost 3 bases and 5 bases, in that order; junction bases with no gene match: 6. CDR1 and CDR2 from the germline V gene are KGHSH and LQKENI. Concerning this clone: Its target is not known.

The sequence was obtained from a woman in her 40s in good health and CMV-seronegative. The sample consisted of PBMCs. V gene TRBV18 combines with J gene TRBJ1-4; 7 bases are a match to TRBD1. CDR3 sequence reads: CASSPFGQENEKLFF. CDR3 DNA sequence: TGTGCCAGCTCACCCTTCGGACAGGAGAATGAAAAACTGTTTTTT. The entire variable domain, with the rest obtained from reference TRBV18 and TRBJ1-4, is as follows: NAGVMQNPRHLVRRRGQEARLRCSPMKGHSHVYWYRQLPEEGLKFMVYLQKENIIDESGMPKERFSAEFPKEGPSILRIQQVVRGDSAAYFCASSPFGQENEKLFFGSGTQLSVL.